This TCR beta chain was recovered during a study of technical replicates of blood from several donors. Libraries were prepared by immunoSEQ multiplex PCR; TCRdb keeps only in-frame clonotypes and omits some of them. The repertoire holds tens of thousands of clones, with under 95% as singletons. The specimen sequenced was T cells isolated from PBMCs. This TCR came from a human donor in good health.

The CDR3 here is CASSSGVNTEAFF. The DNA of the CDR3 is TGCGCCAGCAGCTCAGGGGTGAACACTGAAGCTTTCTTT. This sequence joins TRBV5-1 and TRBJ1-1; tentatively, D is TRBD1 (6 bases). Germline V gene sequence: CDR1 SGHRS, CDR2 YFSETQ. Trimming removed 3 bases at V and 0 bases at J, with 6 bases between. This CDR3 is built from 13 residues.